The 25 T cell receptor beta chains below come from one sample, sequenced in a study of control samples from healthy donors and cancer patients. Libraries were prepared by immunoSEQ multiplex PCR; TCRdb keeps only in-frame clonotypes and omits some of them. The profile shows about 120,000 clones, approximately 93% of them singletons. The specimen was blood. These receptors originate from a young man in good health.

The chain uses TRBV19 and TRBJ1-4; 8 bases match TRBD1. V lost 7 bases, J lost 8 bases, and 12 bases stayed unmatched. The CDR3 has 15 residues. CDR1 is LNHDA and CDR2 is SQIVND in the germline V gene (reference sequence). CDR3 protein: CASNAWTGTDEKLFF. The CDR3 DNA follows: TGTGCCAGTAACGCCTGGACAGGGACGGACGAAAAACTGTTTTTT.

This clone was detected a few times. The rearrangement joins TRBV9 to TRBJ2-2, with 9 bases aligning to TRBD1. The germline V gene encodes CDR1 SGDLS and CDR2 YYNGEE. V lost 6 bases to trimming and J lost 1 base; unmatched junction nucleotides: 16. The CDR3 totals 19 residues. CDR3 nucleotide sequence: TGTGCCAGCACCCGTAGTTTACAGGGGGCTAAGGTGAACACCGGGGAGCTGTTTTTT. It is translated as CASTRSLQGAKVNTGELFF. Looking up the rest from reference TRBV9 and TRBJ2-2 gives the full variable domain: DSGVTQTPKHLITATGQRVTLRCSPRSGDLSVYWYQQSLDQGLQFLIQYYNGEERAKGNILERFSAQQFPDLHSELNLSSLELGDSALYFCASTRSLQGAKVNTGELFFGEGSRLTVL.

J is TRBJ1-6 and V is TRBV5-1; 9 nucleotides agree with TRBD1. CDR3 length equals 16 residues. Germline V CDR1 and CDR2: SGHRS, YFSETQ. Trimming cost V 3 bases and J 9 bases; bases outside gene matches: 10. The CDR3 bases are TGCGCCAGCAGCTCCGGTATGACAGGGGGAGGTTCACCCCTCCACTTT. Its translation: CASSSGMTGGGSPLHF.

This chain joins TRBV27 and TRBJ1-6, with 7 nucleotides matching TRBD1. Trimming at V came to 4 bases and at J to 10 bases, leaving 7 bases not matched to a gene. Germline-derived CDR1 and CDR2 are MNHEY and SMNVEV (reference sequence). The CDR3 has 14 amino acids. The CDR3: CASSSTGFGSPLHF. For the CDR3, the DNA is TGTGCCAGCAGTTCGACAGGGTTTGGATCACCCCTCCACTTT.

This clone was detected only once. The CDR3 region has the DNA TGTGCCAGCAGTATCACAGGGCTGAACACTGAAGCTTTCTTT. This translates into CASSITGLNTEAFF. V usage is TRBV6-2 or TRBV6-3 and J usage is TRBJ1-1, with a tentative D call TRBD1 (6 bases). Germline V gene lookup returns CDR1 MNHEY and CDR2 SVGEGT. This CDR3 is 14 amino acids long. Trimming left V 5 bases short and J 0 bases short, with 10 bases between.

CDR3 sequence (DNA): TGTGCCAGCAGAATCGCGGGGGGCGATACGCAGTATTTT. Translated, it gives CASRIAGGDTQYF. The V and J genes are TRBV2 and TRBJ2-3, with 8 bases aligning to TRBD2. The CDR3 runs to 13 residues. Germline loops: CDR1 SNHLY, CDR2 FYNNEI. Unmatched junction bases numbered 5, after V lost 6 bases and J lost 6 bases.

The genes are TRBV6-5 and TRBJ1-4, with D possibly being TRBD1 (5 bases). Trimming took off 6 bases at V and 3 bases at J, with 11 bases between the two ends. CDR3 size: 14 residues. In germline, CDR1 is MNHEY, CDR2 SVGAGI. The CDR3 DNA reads TGTGCCAGCAGCCGGGGGGATGCTAATGAAAAACTGTTTTTT. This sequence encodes CASSRGDANEKLFF.

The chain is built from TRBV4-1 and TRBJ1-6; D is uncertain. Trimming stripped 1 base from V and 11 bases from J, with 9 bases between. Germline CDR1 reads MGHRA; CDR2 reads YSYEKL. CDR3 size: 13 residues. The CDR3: CASSQAPEAPLHF. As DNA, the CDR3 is TGCGCCAGCAGCCAAGCCCCGGAGGCACCCCTCCACTTT.

CDR3 DNA sequence: TGTGCCAGCAGTTCGGCCGGTGGCACCGGGGAGCTGTTTTTT. This encodes CASSSAGGTGELFF. The gene calls are TRBV6-5 and TRBJ2-2; D is uncertain. CDR3 length: 14 residues. V dropped 4 bases and J dropped 4 bases, with 10 bases sitting between them. The germline gives CDR1 MNHEY, CDR2 SVGAGI.

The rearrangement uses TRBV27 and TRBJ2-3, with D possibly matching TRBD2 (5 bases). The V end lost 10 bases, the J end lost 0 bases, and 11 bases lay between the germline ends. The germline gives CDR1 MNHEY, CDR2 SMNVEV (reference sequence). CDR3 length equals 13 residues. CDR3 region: CATLDWSTDTQYF. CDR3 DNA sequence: TGTGCCACCCTGGACTGGAGCACAGATACGCAGTATTTT.

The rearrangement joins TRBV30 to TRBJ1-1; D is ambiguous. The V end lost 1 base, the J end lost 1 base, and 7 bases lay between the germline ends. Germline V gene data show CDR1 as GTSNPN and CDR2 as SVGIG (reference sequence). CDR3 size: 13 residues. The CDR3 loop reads CAWSATPNTEAFF. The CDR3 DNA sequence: TGTGCCTGGAGTGCAACTCCGAACACTGAAGCTTTCTTT. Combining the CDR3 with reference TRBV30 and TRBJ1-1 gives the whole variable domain SQTIHQWPATLVQPVGSPLSLECTVEGTSNPNLYWYRQAAGRGLQLLFYSVGIGQISSEVPQNLSASRPQDRQFILSSKKLLLSDSGFYLCAWSATPNTEAFFGQGTRLTVV.

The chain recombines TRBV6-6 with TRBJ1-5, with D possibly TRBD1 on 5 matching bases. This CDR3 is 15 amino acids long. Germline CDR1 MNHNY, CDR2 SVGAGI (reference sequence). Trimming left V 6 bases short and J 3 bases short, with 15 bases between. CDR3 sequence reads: CASSRPGSLNQPQHF. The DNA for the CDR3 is TGTGCCAGCAGCCGGCCAGGGAGTCTCAATCAGCCCCAGCATTTT.

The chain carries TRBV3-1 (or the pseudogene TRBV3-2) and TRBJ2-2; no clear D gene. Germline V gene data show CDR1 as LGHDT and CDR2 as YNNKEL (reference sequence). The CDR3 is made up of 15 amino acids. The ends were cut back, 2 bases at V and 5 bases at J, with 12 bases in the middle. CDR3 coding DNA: TGTGCCAGCAGCCAAAGTTCCATTGGGACCGGGGAGCTGTTTTTT. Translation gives CASSQSSIGTGELFF.

CDR3 sequence (DNA): TGTGCCAGCAGCCAAGATTCTGAGGCGGTCCCTGAAGCTTTCTTT. Protein: CASSQDSEAVPEAFF. This chain links TRBV4-2 with TRBJ1-1; D unresolved. Trimming cost V 0 bases and J 6 bases, with 14 bases left between them. This CDR3 is built from 15 residues. CDR1 and CDR2 (germline): LGHNA, YNFKEQ.

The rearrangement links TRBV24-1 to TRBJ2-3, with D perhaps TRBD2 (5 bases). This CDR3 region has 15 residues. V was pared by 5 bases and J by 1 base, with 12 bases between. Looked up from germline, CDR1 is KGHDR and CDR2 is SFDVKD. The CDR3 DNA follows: TGTGCCACCAGTGTGCGGGCTTGGGGCACAGATACGCAGTATTTT. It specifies CATSVRAWGTDTQYF.

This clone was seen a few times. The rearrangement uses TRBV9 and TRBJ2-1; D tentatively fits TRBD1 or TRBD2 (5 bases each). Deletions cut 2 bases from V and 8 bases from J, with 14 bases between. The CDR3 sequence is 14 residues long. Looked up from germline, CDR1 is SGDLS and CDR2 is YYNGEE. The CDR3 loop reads CASSVGPQVDEQFF. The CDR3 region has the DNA TGTGCCAGCAGCGTGGGACCGCAAGTCGATGAGCAGTTCTTC.

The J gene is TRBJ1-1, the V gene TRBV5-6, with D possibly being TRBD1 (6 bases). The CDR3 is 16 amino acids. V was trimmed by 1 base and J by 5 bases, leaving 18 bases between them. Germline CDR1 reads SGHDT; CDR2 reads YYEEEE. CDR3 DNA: TGTGCCAGCAGCTTGAAGGGGGGGCGTAAGATTACTGAAGCTTTCTTT. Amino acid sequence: CASSLKGGRKITEAFF.

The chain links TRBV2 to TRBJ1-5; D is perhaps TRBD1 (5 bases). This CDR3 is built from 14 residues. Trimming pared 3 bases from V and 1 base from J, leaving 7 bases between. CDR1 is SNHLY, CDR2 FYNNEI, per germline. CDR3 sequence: CASSDWDSNQPQHF. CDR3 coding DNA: TGTGCCAGCAGTGACTGGGACAGCAATCAGCCCCAGCATTTT.

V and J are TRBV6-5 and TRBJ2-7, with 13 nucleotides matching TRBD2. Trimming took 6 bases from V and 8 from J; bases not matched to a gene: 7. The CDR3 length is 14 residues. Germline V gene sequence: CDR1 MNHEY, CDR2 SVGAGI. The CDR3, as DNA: TGTGCCAGCAGCCAACTAGCGGGGGGGTTTAAGCAGTACTTC. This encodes CASSQLAGGFKQYF.

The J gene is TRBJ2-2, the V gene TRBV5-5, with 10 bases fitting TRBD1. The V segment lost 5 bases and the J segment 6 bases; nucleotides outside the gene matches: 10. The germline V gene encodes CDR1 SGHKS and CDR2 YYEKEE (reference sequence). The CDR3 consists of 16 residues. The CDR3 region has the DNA TGTGCCAGCAGACAAACCGGGACAGGGGACTCCGGGGAGCTGTTTTTT. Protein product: CASRQTGTGDSGELFF.

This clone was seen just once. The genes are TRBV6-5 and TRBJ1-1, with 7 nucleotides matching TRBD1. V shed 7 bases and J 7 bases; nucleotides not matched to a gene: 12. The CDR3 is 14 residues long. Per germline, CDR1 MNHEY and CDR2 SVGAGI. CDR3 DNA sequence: TGTGCCAGCATTGCGCAGGGGGTACTAGGTGAAGCTTTCTTT. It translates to CASIAQGVLGEAFF.

The CDR3 sequence is CASQDSGVGFRQEQYF. CDR3 DNA sequence: TGTGCCAGCCAAGATTCAGGGGTAGGGTTCCGGCAGGAGCAGTACTTC. V gene TRBV28 combines with J gene TRBJ2-7; tentative D call: TRBD1 (6 bases). Trimming left V 8 bases short and J 7 bases short, with 27 bases between. CDR3 size: 16 residues. CDR1 and CDR2 (germline): MDHEN, SYDVKM.

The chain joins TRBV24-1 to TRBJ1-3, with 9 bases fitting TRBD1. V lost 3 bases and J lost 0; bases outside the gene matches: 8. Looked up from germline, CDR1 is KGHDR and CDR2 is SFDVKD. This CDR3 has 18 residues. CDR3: CATSDGDHRGLSGNTIYF. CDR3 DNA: TGTGCCACCAGTGATGGGGACCACAGGGGGCTCTCTGGAAACACCATATATTTT.

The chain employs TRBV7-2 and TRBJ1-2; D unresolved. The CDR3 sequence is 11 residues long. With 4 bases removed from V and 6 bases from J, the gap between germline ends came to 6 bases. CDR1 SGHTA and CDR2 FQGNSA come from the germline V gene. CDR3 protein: CASSWSNGYTF. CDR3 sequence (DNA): TGTGCCAGCAGCTGGAGCAATGGCTACACCTTC.

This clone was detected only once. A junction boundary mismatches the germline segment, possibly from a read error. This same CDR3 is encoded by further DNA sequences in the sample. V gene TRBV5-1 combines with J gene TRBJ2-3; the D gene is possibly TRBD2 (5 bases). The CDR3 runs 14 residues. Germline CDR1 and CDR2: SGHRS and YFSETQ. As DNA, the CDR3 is TGCGCCAGCAGCGCCAGCGGACCCACAGATACGCAATATTTT. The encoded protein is CASSASGPTDTQYF.